The clone carrying this T cell receptor (beta chain) appeared many times. This record comes from a study of T cells in Graves' hyperthyroidism and ophthalmopathy. The germline CDR1 and CDR2 sequences are GTSNPN and SVGIG (reference sequence). The CDR3 contains 14 residues. Trimming took 0 bases from V and 2 from J, leaving 8 bases between them. There were TCR beta CDR3 regions amplified from RNA transcripts. First-round RT-PCR of the TCR CDR3 relied on the HTBI primer set. TCRdb ran MiXCR on the multiplex PCR reads and lists one entry per CDR3 protein. The sample includes 300,000 to 450,000 distinct CDR3 sequences, about 15% of them seen just once. Thyroid ultrasound, orbital computed tomography, clinical symptoms, and serum thyroxine and TRAb underpinned diagnoses.

Material for sequencing was blood. This TCR was recovered from a woman in her thirties with Graves' ophthalmopathy. The chain carries TRBV30 and TRBJ1-3, with D unclear. The CDR3 bases are TGTGCCTGGAGTGTACTTGGAACTGGAAACACCATATATTTT. It encodes CAWSVLGTGNTIYF.